These T cell receptor beta chains were read from a single sample in a study of blood T cells in healthy people across ages. TCRdb fed the 5' RACE reads into MiXCR, producing one record per CDR3 protein. The sample records some 700,000 distinct CDR3 sequences, roughly 43% being singletons. Sequenced: blood. Source of these receptors: a woman in her sixties or seventies in good health. Each CDR3 is given with its conserved first and last residue. Fields, in order: CDR3 protein, CDR3 DNA, J gene, clone size, CDR3 length, V gene, D gene. A D gene is named only where the DNA matches it firmly. Some rows mark clone size as missing; the rest say once, few, many or name a class of expanded clone.

CDR3 protein: CASSYVGVGGGSSYEQYF
CDR3 DNA: TGTGCCAGCAGTTACGTCGGGGTCGGCGGGGGAAGCTCCTACGAGCAGTACTTC
J gene: TRBJ2-7
clone size: few
CDR3 length: 18
V gene: TRBV6-5
D gene: TRBD2

CDR3 protein: CASSYGVVRTVDEQYF
CDR3 DNA: TGTGCCAGCAGTTACGGGGTAGTCAGGACAGTTGACGAGCAGTACTTC
J gene: TRBJ2-7
clone size: NA
CDR3 length: 16
V gene: TRBV6-6
D gene: NA

CDR3 protein: CASSLNGGNTEAFF
CDR3 DNA: TGCGCCAGCAGCTTGAACGGGGGGAACACTGAAGCTTTCTTT
J gene: TRBJ1-1
clone size: NA
CDR3 length: 14
V gene: TRBV5-1
D gene: NA

CDR3 protein: CASSLAGPGEQYF
CDR3 DNA: TGTGCCAGCAGTTTGGCGGGTCCGGGAGAGCAGTACTTC
J gene: TRBJ2-7
clone size: few
CDR3 length: 13
V gene: TRBV12-3/TRBV12-4
D gene: NA

CDR3 protein: CSAGDGTAPQYF
CDR3 DNA: TGCAGTGCTGGTGATGGGACGGCCCCCCAGTATTTT
J gene: TRBJ2-3
clone size: few
CDR3 length: 12
V gene: TRBV20-1
D gene: NA

CDR3 protein: CAISERDRGIYNEQFF
CDR3 DNA: TGTGCCATCAGTGAAAGGGACAGGGGGATTTACAATGAGCAGTTCTTC
J gene: TRBJ2-1
clone size: NA
CDR3 length: 16
V gene: TRBV10-3
D gene: TRBD1

CDR3 protein: CASSPPSTLGVYGYTF
CDR3 DNA: TGTGCCAGCTCACCACCGTCCACCTTAGGGGTGTATGGCTACACCTTC
J gene: TRBJ1-2
clone size: NA
CDR3 length: 16
V gene: TRBV18
D gene: NA

CDR3 protein: CASRENYEQYF
CDR3 DNA: TGTGCCAGTCGAGAAAACTACGAGCAGTACTTC
J gene: TRBJ2-7
clone size: few
CDR3 length: 11
V gene: TRBV2
D gene: NA

CDR3 protein: CASSVGGRAVFGTDTQYF
CDR3 DNA: TGTGCCAGCAGCGTAGGAGGGAGGGCCGTATTCGGCACAGATACGCAGTATTTT
J gene: TRBJ2-3
clone size: few
CDR3 length: 18
V gene: TRBV9
D gene: TRBD2

CDR3 protein: CASSLGIGGNIQYF
CDR3 DNA: TGTGCCAGCAGCTTAGGAATAGGGGGGAACATTCAGTACTTC
J gene: TRBJ2-4
clone size: few
CDR3 length: 14
V gene: TRBV11-2
D gene: NA

CDR3 protein: CAITEGTGGGGQYF
CDR3 DNA: TGTGCCATCACAGAGGGGACAGGGGGCGGGGGCCAGTACTTC
J gene: TRBJ2-7
clone size: NA
CDR3 length: 14
V gene: TRBV10-3
D gene: TRBD1

CDR3 protein: CASSPRSFSGNEKLFF
CDR3 DNA: TGTGCCAGCAGCCCCCGCTCATTCAGTGGTAATGAAAAACTGTTTTTT
J gene: TRBJ1-4
clone size: NA
CDR3 length: 16
V gene: TRBV3-1
D gene: NA

CDR3 protein: CAISGRLAGEDTQYF
CDR3 DNA: TGTGCCATCAGTGGGCGACTAGCGGGAGAAGATACGCAGTATTTT
J gene: TRBJ2-3
clone size: many
CDR3 length: 15
V gene: TRBV10-3
D gene: TRBD2

CDR3 protein: CASSNTGLATKEKLFF
CDR3 DNA: TGTGCCAGCAGCAACACAGGGCTAGCAACTAAGGAAAAACTGTTTTTT
J gene: TRBJ1-4
clone size: NA
CDR3 length: 16
V gene: TRBV3-1
D gene: NA

CDR3 protein: CSAFRTENNEQFF
CDR3 DNA: TGCAGTGCTTTCCGGACAGAGAACAATGAGCAGTTCTTC
J gene: TRBJ2-1
clone size: NA
CDR3 length: 13
V gene: TRBV20-1
D gene: NA

CDR3 protein: CASSLGVLGHAETQFF
CDR3 DNA: TGCGCCAGCAGCTTGGGGGTGCTGGGACATGCAGAGACCCAGTTCTTC
J gene: TRBJ2-1
clone size: NA
CDR3 length: 16
V gene: TRBV5-1
D gene: NA

CDR3 protein: CASSQSDRAQGTQYF
CDR3 DNA: TGTGCCAGCAGCCAATCCGACAGGGCGCAAGGGACGCAGTATTTT
J gene: TRBJ2-3
clone size: few
CDR3 length: 15
V gene: TRBV3-1
D gene: TRBD1

CDR3 protein: CASSFVRELTDTQYF
CDR3 DNA: TGTGCCAGCAGCTTCGTACGGGAGCTAACAGATACGCAGTATTTT
J gene: TRBJ2-3
clone size: few
CDR3 length: 15
V gene: TRBV7-9
D gene: NA

CDR3 protein: CVSSRDGLYGYTF
CDR3 DNA: TGTGTCAGCAGCCGGGACGGCCTCTATGGCTACACCTTC
J gene: TRBJ1-2
clone size: NA
CDR3 length: 13
V gene: TRBV7-2
D gene: NA

CDR3 protein: CASSQLAHAFTAQYF
CDR3 DNA: TGTGCCAGCAGCCAACTAGCCCACGCGTTCACGGCGCAGTATTTT
J gene: TRBJ2-3
clone size: few
CDR3 length: 15
V gene: TRBV4-2
D gene: NA

CDR3 protein: CASSPTGLGSNYGYTF
CDR3 DNA: TGTGCCAGCTCACCTACCGGGCTAGGTTCTAACTATGGCTACACCTTC
J gene: TRBJ1-2
clone size: few
CDR3 length: 16
V gene: TRBV18
D gene: NA

CDR3 protein: CAISDTGTGIETQYF
CDR3 DNA: TGTGCCATCAGTGACACCGGGACAGGGATTGAGACCCAGTACTTC
J gene: TRBJ2-5
clone size: NA
CDR3 length: 15
V gene: TRBV10-3
D gene: TRBD1

CDR3 protein: CASSPRTSGIITGELFF
CDR3 DNA: TGTGCCAGCAGTCCAAGGACTAGCGGGATAATCACCGGGGAGCTGTTTTTT
J gene: TRBJ2-2
clone size: NA
CDR3 length: 17
V gene: TRBV12-3/TRBV12-4
D gene: TRBD2

CDR3 protein: CASRRGVSGNTIYF
CDR3 DNA: TGTGCCAGCAGACGTGGTGTCTCTGGAAACACCATATATTTT
J gene: TRBJ1-3
clone size: NA
CDR3 length: 14
V gene: TRBV6-5
D gene: NA

CDR3 protein: CASSKRTSGRKNEQFF
CDR3 DNA: TGTGCCAGCAGTAAGCGAACTAGCGGGAGAAAAAATGAGCAGTTCTTC
J gene: TRBJ2-1
clone size: few
CDR3 length: 16
V gene: TRBV6-1
D gene: TRBD2

CDR3 protein: CASSLRLAGAGEQFF
CDR3 DNA: TGTGCCAGCAGTTTAAGACTAGCGGGGGCGGGTGAGCAGTTCTTC
J gene: TRBJ2-1
clone size: NA
CDR3 length: 15
V gene: TRBV12-3/TRBV12-4
D gene: TRBD2

CDR3 protein: CAWIPEGSGSYNSPLHF
CDR3 DNA: TGTGCCTGGATTCCCGAAGGTTCCGGCTCCTATAATTCACCCCTCCACTTT
J gene: TRBJ1-6
clone size: NA
CDR3 length: 17
V gene: TRBV30
D gene: NA

CDR3 protein: CASSLAQVDPYGYTF
CDR3 DNA: TGCGCCAGCAGCTTGGCGCAGGTCGATCCCTACGGCTACACCTTC
J gene: TRBJ1-2
clone size: NA
CDR3 length: 15
V gene: TRBV5-1
D gene: NA

CDR3 protein: CASQVRDTQYF
CDR3 DNA: TGTGCTTCTCAAGTCCGAGATACGCAGTATTTT
J gene: TRBJ2-3
clone size: NA
CDR3 length: 11
V gene: TRBV6-5
D gene: NA

CDR3 protein: CSASGTSGRASTDAQYF
CDR3 DNA: TGCAGTGCTTCCGGGACTAGCGGGAGGGCAAGCACAGATGCGCAGTATTTT
J gene: TRBJ2-3
clone size: NA
CDR3 length: 17
V gene: TRBV20-1
D gene: TRBD2

CDR3 protein: CASSLIAGINSYEQYF
CDR3 DNA: TGTGCCAGCAGCTTAATAGCGGGCATCAATTCCTACGAGCAGTACTTC
J gene: TRBJ2-7
clone size: many
CDR3 length: 16
V gene: TRBV7-2
D gene: TRBD2

CDR3 protein: CSVGRDRRNEQYF
CDR3 DNA: TGCAGCGTTGGCCGGGACAGGAGGAACGAGCAGTACTTC
J gene: TRBJ2-7
clone size: NA
CDR3 length: 13
V gene: TRBV29-1
D gene: TRBD1

CDR3 protein: CASTLDPYNEQYF
CDR3 DNA: TGTGCCAGCACCCTGGACCCTTACAACGAGCAGTACTTC
J gene: TRBJ2-7
clone size: few
CDR3 length: 13
V gene: TRBV6-6
D gene: NA

CDR3 protein: CASSLGDRPNYGYTF
CDR3 DNA: TGTGCCAGCAGCTTAGGTGACAGACCTAACTATGGCTACACCTTC
J gene: TRBJ1-2
clone size: NA
CDR3 length: 15
V gene: TRBV7-9
D gene: NA

CDR3 protein: CSAKEGTDTQYF
CDR3 DNA: TGCAGTGCCAAAGAGGGCACAGATACGCAGTATTTT
J gene: TRBJ2-3
clone size: few
CDR3 length: 12
V gene: TRBV20-1
D gene: NA

CDR3 protein: CASSPIAGGPSADTQYF
CDR3 DNA: TGTGCCAGCTCACCAATAGCGGGGGGGCCTAGTGCAGATACGCAGTATTTT
J gene: TRBJ2-3
clone size: NA
CDR3 length: 17
V gene: TRBV18
D gene: TRBD2

CDR3 protein: CASSLLPDTQYF
CDR3 DNA: TGTGCCAGCAGCTTGTTGCCAGATACGCAGTATTTT
J gene: TRBJ2-3
clone size: few
CDR3 length: 12
V gene: TRBV5-5
D gene: NA

CDR3 protein: CASSSTSGGNEQYF
CDR3 DNA: TGTGCCAGCAGCTCGACTAGCGGTGGAAATGAGCAGTACTTC
J gene: TRBJ2-5
clone size: NA
CDR3 length: 14
V gene: TRBV7-2
D gene: TRBD2

CDR3 protein: CSVLDGNERNSPLHF
CDR3 DNA: TGCAGTGTTCTCGACGGGAACGAACGAAATTCACCCCTCCACTTT
J gene: TRBJ1-6
clone size: NA
CDR3 length: 15
V gene: TRBV20-1
D gene: NA

CDR3 protein: CASSYSTIPRGQFF
CDR3 DNA: TGTGCCAGCAGTTACTCGACCATCCCTCGAGGGCAGTTCTTC
J gene: TRBJ2-1
clone size: NA
CDR3 length: 14
V gene: TRBV6-2/TRBV6-3
D gene: NA

CDR3 protein: CASSYSDNTGELFF
CDR3 DNA: TGTGCCAGCAGTTACTCGGACAACACCGGGGAGCTGTTTTTT
J gene: TRBJ2-2
clone size: few
CDR3 length: 14
V gene: TRBV6-2/TRBV6-3
D gene: NA

CDR3 protein: CASSDGRLAGARYNEQFF
CDR3 DNA: TGTGCCAGCAGTGATGGGAGACTAGCGGGGGCTCGCTACAATGAGCAGTTCTTC
J gene: TRBJ2-1
clone size: NA
CDR3 length: 18
V gene: TRBV25-1
D gene: TRBD2

CDR3 protein: CASSQTGTGVEKLFF
CDR3 DNA: TGTGCCAGCAGCCAAACCGGGACAGGGGTTGAAAAACTGTTTTTT
J gene: TRBJ1-4
clone size: NA
CDR3 length: 15
V gene: TRBV16
D gene: TRBD1

CDR3 protein: CSAPVLAGGQYF
CDR3 DNA: TGCAGTGCTCCCGTACTAGCGGGAGGGCAGTACTTC
J gene: TRBJ2-5
clone size: few
CDR3 length: 12
V gene: TRBV20-1
D gene: TRBD2

CDR3 protein: CSAYRENYYGYTF
CDR3 DNA: TGCAGCGCCTACAGGGAGAATTACTATGGCTACACCTTC
J gene: TRBJ1-2
clone size: NA
CDR3 length: 13
V gene: TRBV29-1
D gene: NA

CDR3 protein: CASSLAGARPYEQYF
CDR3 DNA: TGTGCTAGCAGTTTAGCGGGAGCGAGGCCCTACGAGCAGTACTTC
J gene: TRBJ2-7
clone size: NA
CDR3 length: 15
V gene: TRBV7-2
D gene: TRBD2

CDR3 protein: CASSQDQDVYEQYF
CDR3 DNA: TGCGCCAGCAGCCAAGATCAGGACGTCTACGAGCAGTACTTC
J gene: TRBJ2-7
clone size: NA
CDR3 length: 14
V gene: TRBV4-1
D gene: NA

CDR3 protein: CASSQEPGQGGVKFGYTF
CDR3 DNA: TGTGCCAGCAGCCAGGAACCGGGACAGGGAGGTGTCAAATTTGGCTACACCTTC
J gene: TRBJ1-2
clone size: NA
CDR3 length: 18
V gene: TRBV3-1
D gene: TRBD1

CDR3 protein: CASSKSGYEQYF
CDR3 DNA: TGTGCCAGCAGCAAATCTGGGTACGAGCAGTACTTC
J gene: TRBJ2-7
clone size: NA
CDR3 length: 12
V gene: TRBV21-1
D gene: NA